This T cell receptor beta chain comes out of a study of cytomegalovirus exposure and HLA in healthy donors. The PCR used 60 Vbeta and 13 Jbeta primers. Some clones are missing from TCRdb's copy, which holds only in-frame ones; the method was immunoSEQ multiplex PCR. Of roughly 180,000 clones in the sample, 84% are singletons; the top ten hold about 1%. The CDR3 is 14 amino acids. The V gene lost 8 bases and the J gene lost 0 bases, with 14 bases spanning the gap. Per the germline V gene, CDR1 is ENHRY and CDR2 is SYGVKD. What was sequenced was PBMCs. V usage is TRBV10-3 and J usage is TRBJ2-7; D ambiguous. This clonotype originated in a man under 40 in good health and CMV-seronegative. The DNA for the CDR3 is TGTGCCATCGGAGTAGGTTCGAGCTCCTACGAGCAGTACTTC. This gives the protein CAIGVGSSSYEQYF.